These 5 T cell receptor beta chains were all obtained from the same sample, sequenced in a study of blood T cell repertoires in COVID-19. Sequencing used immunoSEQ multiplex PCR; TCRdb keeps in-frame clones, though not all of them. This table has 65,000 to 80,000 clones, 82% appearing once. The sample taken for sequencing was peripheral blood. The receptors stem from a human donor in a cohort sampled during active COVID-19.

The gene calls are TRBV5-1 and TRBJ2-5; 7 bases are a match to TRBD2. The CDR3 is made up of 13 amino acids. The germline V gene has CDR1 SGHRS and CDR2 YFSETQ. Germline trimming cut 7 bases from V and 2 bases from J; bases unmatched to any gene: 5. CDR3 nucleotides: TGCGCCAGCGCTAGGGGAGGGCAAGAGACCCAGTACTTC. Protein: CASARGGQETQYF.

This chain links TRBV7-9 with TRBJ1-6; 7 nucleotides align to TRBD1. The CDR3 has 14 amino acids. Germline V CDR1 and CDR2: SEHNR, FQNEAQ (reference sequence). With V trimmed by 4 bases and J by 7 bases, 4 bases remained unmatched. CDR3 region: CASSWGQNNSPLHF. CDR3 nucleotide sequence: TGTGCCAGCAGCTGGGGACAGAACAATTCACCCCTCCACTTT.

This clone was observed a single time. The chain joins TRBV28 to TRBJ2-5, with TRBD1 matching over 9 bases. There are 16 residues in the CDR3. V shed 7 bases and J 2 bases; nucleotides not matched to a gene: 11. Germline values: CDR1 MDHEN, CDR2 SYDVKM. The CDR3 DNA follows: TGTGCCAGCAACTCAGGTCTGGGACAGGGACAAGAGACCCAGTACTTC. It yields the protein CASNSGLGQGQETQYF.

V and J are TRBV11-3 and TRBJ2-3; 8 positions match TRBD1. Germline lookup yields CDR1 SGHNT and CDR2 YENEEA. The CDR3 length is 15 residues. V was pared by 5 bases and J by 5 bases, with 9 bases of the junction left unmatched. The CDR3, as DNA: TGTGCCAGCAGCCGTTCGGGACAGGCCGGAGATACGCAGTATTTT. Protein product: CASSRSGQAGDTQYF.

V gene TRBV2 combines with J gene TRBJ2-2; 7 bases are a match to TRBD1. Germline V CDR1 and CDR2: SNHLY, FYNNEI. After removal of 6 bases from V and 4 bases from J, the junction contained 2 bases not matched to a gene. This CDR3 spans 13 amino acids. CDR3 DNA: TGTGCCAGCAGGACAGGGTTCACCGGGGAGCTGTTTTTT. Its translation: CASRTGFTGELFF. Full variable domain (outside the CDR3, taken from reference TRBV2 and TRBJ2-2): EPEVTQTPSHQVTQMGQEVILRCVPISNHLYFYWYRQILGQKVEFLVSFYNNEISEKSEIFDDQFSVERPDGSNFTLKIRSTKLEDSAMYFCASRTGFTGELFFGEGSRLTVL.